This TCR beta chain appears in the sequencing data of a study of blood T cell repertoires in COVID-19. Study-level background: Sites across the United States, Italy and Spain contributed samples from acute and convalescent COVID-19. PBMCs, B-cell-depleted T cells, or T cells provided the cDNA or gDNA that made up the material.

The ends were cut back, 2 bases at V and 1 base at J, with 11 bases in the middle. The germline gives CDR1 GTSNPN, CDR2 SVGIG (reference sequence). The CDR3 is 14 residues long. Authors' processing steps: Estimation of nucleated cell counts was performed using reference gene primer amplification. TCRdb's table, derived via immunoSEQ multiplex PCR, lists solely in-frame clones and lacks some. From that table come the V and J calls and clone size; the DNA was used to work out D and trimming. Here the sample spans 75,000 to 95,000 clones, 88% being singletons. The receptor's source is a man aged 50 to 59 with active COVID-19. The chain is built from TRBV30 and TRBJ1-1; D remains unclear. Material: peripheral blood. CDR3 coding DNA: TGTGCCTGGAGTCGTCGACGGGAGAACACTGAAGCTTTCTTT. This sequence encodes CAWSRRRENTEAFF.